The sequence of this TCR beta chain was determined in a study of cytomegalovirus exposure and HLA in healthy donors. Study-wide findings and caveats: Later analysis placed DRB1 highest and HLA-C lowest in TCR association rates, which differed by HLA locus. Association of 16,951 TCR beta sequences with HLA alleles was found at 0.05 false discovery rate in a later analysis. Immune exposure information available was restricted to CMV serostatus.

Both 60 Vbeta primers and 13 Jbeta primers went into the PCR. This table comes from immunoSEQ multiplex PCR, and its TCRdb copy is limited to in-frame clones, with some not included. The sample lists approximately 31,000 clones, 87% occurring once. The CDR3 totals 16 residues. Per the germline V gene, CDR1 is ENHRY and CDR2 is SYGVKD. Trimming removed 4 bases from V and 5 bases from J, with 20 bases in between. For this clone: Its antigen is currently unknown.

The sequenced sample was PBMCs. This rearrangement joins TRBV10-3 to TRBJ1-2, with a weak D call TRBD1 (5 bases). This sequence originates from a boy younger than 18 in good health and CMV-seronegative. Here the CDR3 reads CAISGRWGEVGYGYTF. The CDR3 DNA is TGTGCCATCAGTGGACGTTGGGGGGAGGTTGGGTATGGCTACACCTTC.